One and the same sample provided the 20 T cell receptor beta chains below, sequenced in a study of blood T cell repertoires in COVID-19. Measured with immunoSEQ multiplex PCR; TCRdb has only the in-frame clones, and not every one. The data hold 110,000 to 150,000 clones, with approximately 80% observed a single time. Sequencing was performed on peripheral blood. The receptors stem from a human donor in a cohort sampled during active COVID-19.

The CDR3 coding sequence is TGTGCCAGCAGCTCAGCCCGGGGAGAGCGGGGAAAGACCCAGTACTTC. It codes for CASSSARGERGKTQYF. The chain joins TRBV11-1 to TRBJ2-5; 7 bases map to TRBD2. The CDR3 consists of 16 residues. J lost 6 bases, V lost 4 bases, and 14 bases had no gene match. The germline gives CDR1 SGHAT, CDR2 FQDESV (reference sequence).

The chain recombines TRBV3-1 (or the pseudogene TRBV3-2) with TRBJ2-2, with D uncertain. V lost 1 base and J lost 4, with 4 bases in between. This CDR3 region has 13 residues. Germline loops: CDR1 LGHDT, CDR2 YNNKEL (reference sequence). The CDR3 reads CASSQVSTGELFF. CDR3 DNA sequence: TGTGCCAGCAGCCAAGTCAGCACCGGGGAGCTGTTTTTT.

This clone showed up just once. The chain links TRBV7-6 to TRBJ2-5; 7 nucleotides align to TRBD1. CDR1 is SGHVS and CDR2 is FNYEAQ in the germline V gene. This CDR3 region has 18 residues. V gave up 3 bases and J gave up 2 bases; unmatched junction bases: 15. CDR3 sequence reads: CASSLSPPTGLNQETQYF. CDR3 bases: TGTGCCAGCAGCTTGAGCCCACCGACAGGGCTGAATCAAGAGACCCAGTACTTC.

The V gene is TRBV6-5, the J gene TRBJ2-1, with 7 bases lining up with TRBD1. The CDR3 is made up of 14 amino acids. Germline CDR1 is MNHEY and CDR2 is SVGAGI. After removal of 10 bases from V and 3 bases from J, the junction contained 9 bases not matched to a gene. CDR3 bases: TGTGCCACCTCCCAGGGACAGTACTACAATGAGCAGTTCTTC. Translation: CATSQGQYYNEQFF.

The V and J genes are TRBV28 and TRBJ1-5; D perhaps matches TRBD1 (6 bases). Trimming removed 8 bases from V and 4 bases from J, with 12 bases in between. Germline loops: CDR1 MDHEN, CDR2 SYDVKM. The CDR3 runs 13 residues. As DNA, the CDR3 is TGTGCCAGCGGGGGCAGAGAAAATCAGCCCCAGCATTTT. Protein: CASGGRENQPQHF.

The genes are TRBV2 and TRBJ1-5, with 8 bases fitting TRBD1. Germline CDR1 SNHLY, CDR2 FYNNEI. Losses at the gene ends were 6 bases for V and 1 base for J; bases not matched to a gene: 5. This CDR3 contains 15 residues. The CDR3, as DNA: TGTGCCAGCAGAGGACGGACAGGGAGCAATCAGCCCCAGCATTTT. Protein: CASRGRTGSNQPQHF.

The chain combines TRBV29-1 with TRBJ1-1; a weak D match, TRBD1 (6 bases). Germline lookup yields CDR1 SQVTM and CDR2 ANQGSEA. This CDR3 is built from 12 residues. Trimming pared 6 bases from V and 1 base from J, leaving 9 bases between. CDR3 in amino acids: CSVTGKNTEAFF. The CDR3 nucleotides read TGCAGCGTGACAGGAAAGAACACTGAAGCTTTCTTT. The full variable domain, completed using reference TRBV29-1 and TRBJ1-1, is SAVISQKPSRDICQRGTSLTIQCQVDSQVTMMFWYRQQPGQSLTLIATANQGSEATYESGFVIDKFPISRPNLTFSTLTVSNMSPEDSSIYLCSVTGKNTEAFFGQGTRLTVV.

This chain links TRBV30 with TRBJ1-5; 7 bases agree with TRBD1. The ends lost 0 bases at V and 4 bases at J; junction bases unmatched: 9. The CDR3 is 16 amino acids. Germline V gene sequence: CDR1 GTSNPN, CDR2 SVGIG (reference sequence). The CDR3 nucleotides read TGTGCCTGGAGTGTAAATAGGGGACAGAATAATCAGCCCCAGCATTTT. It encodes CAWSVNRGQNNQPQHF.

The gene calls are TRBV5-8 and TRBJ2-1; TRBD2 matches at 13 bases. Trimming at V came to 5 bases and at J to 4 bases, leaving 6 bases not matched to a gene. The CDR3 contains 16 residues. The germline V gene encodes CDR1 SGHTS and CDR2 YDEGEE. The CDR3 nucleotides read TGTGCCAGCAGACCCCCGACTAGCGGGAGGTACAATGAGCAGTTCTTC. This gives the protein CASRPPTSGRYNEQFF.

The CDR3: CASTPRGGAKDADTQYF. In DNA, the CDR3 is TGTGCCAGCACACCACGGGGAGGGGCAAAAGACGCAGATACGCAGTATTTT. V usage is TRBV28 and J usage is TRBJ2-3; TRBD2 matches 7 bases. Germline assignment: CDR1 MDHEN and CDR2 SYDVKM. V was pared by 7 bases and J by 4 bases, with 17 bases of the junction left unmatched. This CDR3 spans 17 amino acids.

The chain carries TRBV4-2 and TRBJ2-2; TRBD2 aligns across 13 bases. Germline V lookup: CDR1 LGHNA, CDR2 YNFKEQ. The CDR3 has 17 residues. V lost 3 bases, J lost 4 bases, and 5 bases stayed unmatched. The CDR3 DNA is TGTGCCAGCAGCCACCCCGGGACTAGCGGGACCACCGGGGAGCTGTTTTTT. Translating gives CASSHPGTSGTTGELFF.

This clone appeared a few times. The V call is TRBV5-1, the J call TRBJ2-1; 12 nucleotides line up with TRBD2. Germline values: CDR1 SGHRS, CDR2 YFSETQ. The CDR3 has 17 residues. The trim removed 7 bases at V and 6 bases at J, leaving 14 bases unmatched. This CDR3 reads CASGPGLAGRLGNEQFF. DNA for the CDR3: TGCGCCAGCGGCCCGGGACTAGCGGGCCGACTGGGCAATGAGCAGTTCTTC.

The CDR3 bases are TGTGCCTGGGGACAGGTGTCCTACGAGCAGTACTTC. Amino acids: CAWGQVSYEQYF. V is TRBV28 and J is TRBJ2-7; 8 bases match TRBD1. The CDR3 has 12 residues. J was trimmed by 1 base and V by 11 bases; bases with no gene match: 4. The germline V gene encodes CDR1 MDHEN and CDR2 SYDVKM. The whole variable domain, remainder taken from reference TRBV28 and TRBJ2-7, is DVKVTQSSRYLVKRTGEKVFLECVQDMDHENMFWYRQDPGLGLRLIYFSYDVKMKEKGDIPEGYSVSREKKERFSLILESASTNQTSMYLCAWGQVSYEQYFGPGTRLTVT.

V usage is TRBV28 and J usage is TRBJ2-7; 11 positions match TRBD1. After removal of 6 bases from V and 4 bases from J, the junction contained 11 bases not matched to a gene. Germline CDR1 reads MDHEN; CDR2 reads SYDVKM. This CDR3 spans 16 amino acids. The CDR3 nucleotides read TGTGCCAGCAGGGCCGCCGGGACAGGGGGGGTGTACGAGCAGTACTTC. Translation: CASRAAGTGGVYEQYF.

V is TRBV5-1 and J is TRBJ2-3; possibly TRBD2 for D (6 bases). The germline V and J ends were trimmed by 4 bases and 0 bases, with 15 bases remaining between them. This CDR3 contains 16 residues. Germline CDR1 SGHRS, CDR2 YFSETQ. This chain's CDR3 is CASSAAVLASTDTQYF. The CDR3 coding sequence is TGCGCCAGCAGCGCCGCCGTTCTAGCGAGCACAGATACGCAGTATTTT.

The CDR3 sequence is CASSQYRAGANVLTF. The CDR3 DNA sequence: TGTGCCAGCAGCCAGTACAGGGCTGGGGCCAACGTCCTGACTTTC. J is TRBJ2-6 and V is TRBV7-9; tentative D call: TRBD1 (6 bases). This CDR3 has 15 residues. Trimming removed 5 bases at V and 2 bases at J, with 10 bases between. Germline CDR1 is SEHNR and CDR2 is FQNEAQ (reference sequence).

This rearrangement joins TRBV5-4 to TRBJ1-1, with D possibly being TRBD1 (5 bases). Trimming took 0 bases from V and 6 from J, leaving 15 bases between them. Germline CDR1 and CDR2: SGHNT and YYREEE (reference sequence). The CDR3 runs 15 residues. CDR3 bases: TGTGCCAGCAGCTTGGTTCGGGGGGAAGCGGCTGAAGCTTTCTTT. Translated: CASSLVRGEAAEAFF.

The V gene is TRBV25-1, the J gene TRBJ1-2; 7 nucleotides agree with TRBD1. V shed 1 base, J shed 3 bases, and the junction held 2 bases outside the gene matches. Germline CDR1 reads MGHDK; CDR2 reads SYGVNS. The CDR3 extends over 14 amino acids. The CDR3 nucleotides are TGTGCCAGCAGTGAATGGGACAGCCACTATGGCTACACCTTC. Protein: CASSEWDSHYGYTF.

The chain employs TRBV25-1 and TRBJ2-3, with a weak D call TRBD1 (5 bases). Germline CDR1 MGHDK, CDR2 SYGVNS. Trimming shortened V by 2 bases and J by 5 bases, and 11 bases separated the two germline ends. This CDR3 region has 14 residues. In DNA, the CDR3 is TGTGCCAGCAGTGAACATGGCAGGGAAGATACGCAGTATTTT. Translated, it gives CASSEHGREDTQYF.

The gene calls are TRBV5-5 and TRBJ2-7; tentatively, D is TRBD2 (8 bases). Trimming cost V 0 bases and J 0 bases, with 13 bases left between them. Per the germline V gene, CDR1 is SGHKS and CDR2 is YYEKEE (reference sequence). CDR3 length: 16 amino acids. The DNA for the CDR3 is TGTGCCAGCAGCTTGGTAGCGGGACAGAGCTCCTACGAGCAGTACTTC. This translates into CASSLVAGQSSYEQYF.